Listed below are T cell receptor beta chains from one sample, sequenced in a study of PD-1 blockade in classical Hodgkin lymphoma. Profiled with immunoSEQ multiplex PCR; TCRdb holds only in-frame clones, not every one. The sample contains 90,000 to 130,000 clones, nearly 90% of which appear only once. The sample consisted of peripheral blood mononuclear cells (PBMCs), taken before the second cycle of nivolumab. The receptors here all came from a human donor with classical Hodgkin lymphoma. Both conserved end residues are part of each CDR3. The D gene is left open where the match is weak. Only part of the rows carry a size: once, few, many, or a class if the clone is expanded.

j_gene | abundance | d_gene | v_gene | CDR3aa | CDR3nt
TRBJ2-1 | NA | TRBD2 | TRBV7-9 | CASSLVWSGSSSYNEQFF | TGTGCCAGCAGCTTAGTGTGGAGCGGGAGTAGCTCCTACAATGAGCAGTTCTTC
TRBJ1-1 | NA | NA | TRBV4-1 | CASSHTRQWFEAFF | TGCGCCAGCAGCCATACGAGGCAGTGGTTTGAAGCTTTCTTT
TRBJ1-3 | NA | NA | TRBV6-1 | CANGAGNTIYF | TGTGCCAACGGGGCTGGAAACACCATATATTTT
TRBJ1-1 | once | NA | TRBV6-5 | CASSLTGGTEAFF | TGTGCCAGCAGTCTTACAGGAGGCACTGAAGCTTTCTTT
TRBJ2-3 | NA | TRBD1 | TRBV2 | CATGRQGADTQYF | TGTGCTACAGGGCGACAGGGGGCAGATACGCAGTATTTT
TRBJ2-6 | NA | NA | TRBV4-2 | CASSLVPDSNSGANVLTF | TGTGCCAGCAGCCTCGTCCCGGACAGCAACTCTGGGGCCAACGTCCTGACTTTC
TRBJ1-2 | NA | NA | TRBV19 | CASSMAPSYGYTF | TGTGCCAGTAGTATGGCGCCCAGCTATGGCTACACCTTC
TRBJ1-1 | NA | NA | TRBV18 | CASSPAHGASIEAFF | TGTGCCAGCTCACCAGCCCACGGCGCTTCGATTGAAGCTTTCTTT
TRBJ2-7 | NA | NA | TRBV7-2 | CASSLSVNYEQYF | TGTGCCAGCAGCTTAAGCGTCAACTACGAGCAGTACTTC
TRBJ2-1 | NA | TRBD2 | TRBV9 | CASSSLTSGRRDNEQFF | TGTGCCAGCAGCTCCCTGACTAGCGGGAGACGGGACAATGAGCAGTTCTTC
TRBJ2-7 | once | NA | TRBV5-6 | CASSLGAGTYEQYF | TGTGCCAGCAGCTTGGGGGCCGGAACCTACGAGCAGTACTTC
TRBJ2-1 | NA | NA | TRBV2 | CASRVLGDSYNEQFF | TGTGCCAGCAGGGTATTGGGAGATTCCTACAATGAGCAGTTCTTC
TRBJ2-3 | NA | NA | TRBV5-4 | CASSLVWVGAVDTQYF | TGTGCCAGCAGCTTGGTTTGGGTGGGAGCGGTAGATACGCAGTATTTT
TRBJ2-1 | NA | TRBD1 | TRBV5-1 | CASSPRQGAGNEQFF | TGCGCCAGCAGCCCAAGACAGGGGGCGGGGAATGAGCAGTTCTTC
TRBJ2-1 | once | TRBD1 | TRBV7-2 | CASVGQGKYNEQFF | TGTGCCAGTGTGGGACAGGGGAAGTACAATGAGCAGTTCTTC
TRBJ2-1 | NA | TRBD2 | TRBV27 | CASSPRPGGGTYNEQFF | TGTGCCAGCAGTCCCCGGCCAGGCGGGGGTACCTACAATGAGCAGTTCTTC
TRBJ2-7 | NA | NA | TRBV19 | CASSISGARSYEQYF | TGTGCCAGTAGTATCTCAGGGGCAAGAAGCTACGAGCAGTACTTC
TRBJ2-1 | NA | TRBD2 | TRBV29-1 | CSVGGSNEQFF | TGCAGCGTGGGCGGGAGTAATGAGCAGTTCTTC
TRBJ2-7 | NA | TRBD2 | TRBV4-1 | CASSQTKGLPNYEQYF | TGCGCCAGCAGCCAGACGAAGGGACTACCGAACTACGAGCAGTACTTC
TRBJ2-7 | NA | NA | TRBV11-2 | CASSLPGRDYEQYF | TGTGCCAGCAGCTTACCGGGACGGGACTACGAGCAGTACTTC
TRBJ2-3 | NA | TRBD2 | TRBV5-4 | CASSPGTSGNGLGDTQYF | TGTGCCAGCAGCCCAGGGACTAGCGGGAATGGGTTAGGAGATACGCAGTATTTT
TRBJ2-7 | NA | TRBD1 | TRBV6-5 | CASSYSAQGRAEQYF | TGTGCCAGCAGTTACTCCGCACAGGGGCGGGCCGAGCAGTACTTC
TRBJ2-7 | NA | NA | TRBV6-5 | CASSHERGGYEQYF | TGTGCCAGCAGCCACGAGAGGGGTGGGTACGAGCAGTACTTC
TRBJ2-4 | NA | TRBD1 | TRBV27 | CASSRRQGAIAKNIQYF | TGTGCCAGCAGTAGGAGACAGGGAGCAATAGCCAAAAACATTCAGTACTTC
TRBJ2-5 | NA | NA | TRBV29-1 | CSVEGAPSQETQYF | TGCAGCGTTGAAGGGGCACCGAGCCAAGAGACCCAGTACTTC
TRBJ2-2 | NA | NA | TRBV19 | CASSPGPTGELFF | TGTGCCAGTAGTCCGGGTCCTACCGGGGAGCTGTTTTTT
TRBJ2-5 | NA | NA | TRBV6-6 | CASSYSGNQETQYF | TGTGCCAGCAGTTACTCGGGCAACCAAGAGACCCAGTACTTC
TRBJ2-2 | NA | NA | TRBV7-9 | CASSLGTKNTGELFF | TGTGCCAGCAGCTTAGGGACGAAGAACACCGGGGAGCTGTTTTTT
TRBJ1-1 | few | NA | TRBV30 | CAWSMGRQAFF | TGTGCCTGGAGTATGGGGCGGCAAGCTTTCTTT
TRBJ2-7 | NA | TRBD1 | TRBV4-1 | CASSQVGQGQSWSYEQYF | TGCGCCAGCAGCCAAGTCGGACAGGGCCAAAGTTGGTCCTACGAGCAGTACTTC
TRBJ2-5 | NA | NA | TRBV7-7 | CASSSAGLRETQYF | TGTGCTAGCAGCTCTGCCGGACTACGCGAGACCCAGTACTTC
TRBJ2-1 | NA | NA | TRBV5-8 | CASSSDGSSYNEQFF | TGTGCCAGCAGCTCGGACGGGAGCTCCTACAATGAGCAGTTCTTC
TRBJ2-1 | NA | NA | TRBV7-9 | CASSQDWLGEQFF | TGTGCCAGCAGCCAGGACTGGCTCGGAGAGCAGTTCTTC
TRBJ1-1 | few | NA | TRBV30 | CAWGRATEAFF | TGTGCCTGGGGGCGGGCAACTGAAGCTTTCTTT
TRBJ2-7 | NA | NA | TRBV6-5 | CASSVGMPSYEQYF | TGTGCCAGCAGTGTCGGAATGCCTTCCTACGAGCAGTACTTC
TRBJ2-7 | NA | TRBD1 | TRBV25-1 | CATREGASYEQYF | TGTGCCACAAGAGAGGGGGCGTCATACGAGCAGTACTTC
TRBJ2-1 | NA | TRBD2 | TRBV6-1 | CASSAGLAGGPVGNEQFF | TGTGCCAGCAGTGCCGGACTAGCGGGAGGGCCAGTAGGGAATGAGCAGTTCTTC
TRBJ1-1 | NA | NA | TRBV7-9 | CASNADSLTEAFF | TGTGCCAGCAACGCGGACAGCCTCACTGAAGCTTTCTTT
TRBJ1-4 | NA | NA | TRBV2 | CASSALGAPNEKLFF | TGTGCCAGCAGTGCCCTAGGGGCGCCTAATGAAAAACTGTTTTTT
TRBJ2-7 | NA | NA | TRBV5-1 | CASSLGGGTYEQYF | TGCGCCAGCAGCTTGGGTGGCGGGACCTACGAGCAGTACTTC
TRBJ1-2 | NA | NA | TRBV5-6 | CASSPQWGDYGYTF | TGTGCCAGCAGCCCTCAGTGGGGGGACTATGGCTACACCTTC
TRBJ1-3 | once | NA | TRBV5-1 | CASSSTGVSGNTIYF | TGCGCCAGCAGCTCTACAGGTGTTTCTGGAAACACCATATATTTT
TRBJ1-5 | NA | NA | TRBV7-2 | CASSLEVGQPQHF | TGTGCCAGCAGCTTAGAGGTGGGACAGCCCCAGCATTTT
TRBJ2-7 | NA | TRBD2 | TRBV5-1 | CASSSNSGSNEQYF | TGCGCCAGCAGCTCTAATAGCGGGAGTAACGAGCAGTACTTC
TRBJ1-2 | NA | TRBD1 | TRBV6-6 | CASSLTGTYGYTF | TGTGCCAGCAGTTTGACAGGGACCTATGGCTACACCTTC
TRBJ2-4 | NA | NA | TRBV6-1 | CASSEGEGQGLAKNIQYF | TGTGCCAGCAGTGAAGGGGAAGGTCAGGGTCTCGCCAAAAACATTCAGTACTTC
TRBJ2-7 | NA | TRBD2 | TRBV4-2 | CASSQGHGTSSYEQYF | TGTGCCAGCAGCCAAGGTCACGGGACTAGCAGTTACGAGCAGTACTTC
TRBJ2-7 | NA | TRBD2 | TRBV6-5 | CASSYRGGGQDEQYF | TGTGCCAGCAGTTACCGGGGCGGGGGGCAGGACGAGCAGTACTTC
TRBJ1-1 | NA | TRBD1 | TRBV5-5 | CASSPTRDRVNTEAFF | TGTGCCAGCAGCCCGACCCGGGACAGGGTGAACACTGAAGCTTTCTTT
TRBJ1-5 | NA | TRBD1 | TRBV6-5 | CASSFLQGWQPQHF | TGTGCCAGCAGTTTCTTACAGGGGTGGCAGCCCCAGCATTTT
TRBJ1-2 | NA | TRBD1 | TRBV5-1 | CASSLDRGRDGYTF | TGCGCCAGCAGCTTGGACAGGGGGCGCGATGGCTACACCTTC
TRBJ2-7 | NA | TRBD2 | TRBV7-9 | CASSARLAGGPVGEQYF | TGTGCCAGCAGCGCCCGACTAGCGGGAGGGCCCGTGGGCGAGCAGTACTTC
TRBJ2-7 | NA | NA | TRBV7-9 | CASSLVVTAVHEQYF | TGTGCCAGCAGCTTAGTGGTGACGGCGGTCCACGAGCAGTACTTC
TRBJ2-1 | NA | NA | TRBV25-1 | CASDRDSTRRDEQFF | TGTGCCAGCGATCGAGACTCGACCCGTAGGGATGAGCAGTTCTTC